The TCR beta chain described here comes from a study of a mutant IDH1 vaccine in newly diagnosed glioma. For the study at large: Patients received eight vaccinations in weeks 1, 3, 5, 7, 11, 15, 19, 23. Patients were pretreated with radiotherapy, temozolomide, or both, mostly both. Vaccinations were initiated 4-6 weeks following radiotherapy alone, or were given together with temozolomide cycles.

Details on this clone: The antigen is unknown.

Time point meaning: week 11, during vaccination. Vaccine doses each comprised 300 ug of mutant IDH1 20-mer peptide, with topical imiquimod. Produced via immunoSEQ multiplex PCR; TCRdb's table is partial and in-frame only. The table includes tens of thousands of clones, about four fifths detected once. V dropped 10 bases and J dropped 4 bases, with 19 bases sitting between them. Germline CDR1 and CDR2: WNHNN and SYGVQD (reference sequence). The CDR3 sequence is 14 residues long. The chain joins TRBV10-1 to TRBJ2-5; D unresolved. The starting material was PBMCs, obtained from a glioma patient whose treatment included an IDH1 peptide vaccine. The origin of this receptor is a man aged 50 or older with glioma. As DNA, the CDR3 is TGCGCCATCCCCCGGAGTGGGTCGAGAGAGACCCAGTACTTC. This codes for CAIPRSGSRETQYF.